This T cell receptor beta chain was captured by sequencing in a study of blood T cell repertoires in COVID-19. Assay: immunoSEQ multiplex PCR; the TCRdb copy retains only in-frame clones and omits some. This sample has about 280,000 clones, with 70% to 90% found just once. V lost 5 bases and J lost 0; bases outside the gene matches: 10. This CDR3 has 19 amino acids. The germline gives CDR1 KGHSH, CDR2 LQKENI. The TCR sequence derives from a woman in her seventies with acute or convalescent COVID-19. V is TRBV18 and J is TRBJ2-1, with 13 bases matching TRBD2. The sample was peripheral blood. The CDR3 spells CASSFRGLAGDGSYNEQFF. The DNA of the CDR3 is TGTGCCAGCTCATTCCGCGGACTAGCGGGGGACGGCTCCTACAATGAGCAGTTCTTC.